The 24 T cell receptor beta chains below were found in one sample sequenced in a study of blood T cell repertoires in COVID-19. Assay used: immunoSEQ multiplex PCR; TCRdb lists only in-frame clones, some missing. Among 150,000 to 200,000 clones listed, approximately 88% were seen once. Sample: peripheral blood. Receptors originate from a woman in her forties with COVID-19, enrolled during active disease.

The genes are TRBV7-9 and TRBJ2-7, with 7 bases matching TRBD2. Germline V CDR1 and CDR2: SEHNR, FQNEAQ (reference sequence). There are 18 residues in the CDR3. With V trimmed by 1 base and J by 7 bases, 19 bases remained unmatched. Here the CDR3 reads CASSLGSGGLEGMLEQYF. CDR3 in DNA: TGTGCCAGCAGCTTAGGCTCAGGAGGACTAGAGGGGATGCTAGAGCAGTACTTC.

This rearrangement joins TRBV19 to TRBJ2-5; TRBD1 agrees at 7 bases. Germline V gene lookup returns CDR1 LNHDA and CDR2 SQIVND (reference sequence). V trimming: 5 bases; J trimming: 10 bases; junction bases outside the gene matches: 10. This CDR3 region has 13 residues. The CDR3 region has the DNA TGTGCCAGTAGTCCTCAGGGGACAGCCTTCCAGTACTTC. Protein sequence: CASSPQGTAFQYF.

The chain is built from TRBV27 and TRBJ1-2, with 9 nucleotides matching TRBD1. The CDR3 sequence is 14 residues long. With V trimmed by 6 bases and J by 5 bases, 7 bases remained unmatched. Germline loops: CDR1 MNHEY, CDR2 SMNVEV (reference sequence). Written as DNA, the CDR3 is TGTGCCAGCAGCAAATACGGACAGGGGTATGGCTACACCTTC. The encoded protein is CASSKYGQGYGYTF.

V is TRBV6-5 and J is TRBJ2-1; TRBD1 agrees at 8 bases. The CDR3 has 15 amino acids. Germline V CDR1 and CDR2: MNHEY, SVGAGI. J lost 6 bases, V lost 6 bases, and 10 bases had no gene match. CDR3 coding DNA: TGTGCCAGCAGCCCCGACAGGGGTCGTGGCAATGAGCAGTTCTTC. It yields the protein CASSPDRGRGNEQFF.

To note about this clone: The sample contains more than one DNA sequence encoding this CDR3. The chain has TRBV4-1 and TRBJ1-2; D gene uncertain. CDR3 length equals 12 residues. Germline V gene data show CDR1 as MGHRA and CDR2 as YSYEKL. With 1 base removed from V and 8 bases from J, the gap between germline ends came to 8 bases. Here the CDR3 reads CASSQAPGGYTF. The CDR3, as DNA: TGCGCCAGCAGCCAAGCCCCGGGGGGCTACACCTTC.

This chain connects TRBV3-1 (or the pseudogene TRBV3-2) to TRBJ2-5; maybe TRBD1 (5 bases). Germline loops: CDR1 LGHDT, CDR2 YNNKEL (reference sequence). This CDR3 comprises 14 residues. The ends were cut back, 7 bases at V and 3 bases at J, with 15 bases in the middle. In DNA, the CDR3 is TGTGCCAGCACACACAGGCATGGAGAAGAGACCCAGTACTTC. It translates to CASTHRHGEETQYF.

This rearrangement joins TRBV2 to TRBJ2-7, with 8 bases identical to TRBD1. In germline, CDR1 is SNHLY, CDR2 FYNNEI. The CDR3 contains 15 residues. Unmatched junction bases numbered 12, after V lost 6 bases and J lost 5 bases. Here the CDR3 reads CASRTSRTGSHEQYF. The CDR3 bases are TGTGCCAGCAGGACCTCCCGGACAGGGTCCCACGAGCAGTACTTC.

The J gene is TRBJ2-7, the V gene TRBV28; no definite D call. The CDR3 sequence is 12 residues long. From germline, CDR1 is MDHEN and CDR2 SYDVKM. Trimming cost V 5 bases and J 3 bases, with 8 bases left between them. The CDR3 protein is CASSESDYEQYF. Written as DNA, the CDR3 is TGTGCCAGCAGTGAGAGTGACTACGAGCAGTACTTC.

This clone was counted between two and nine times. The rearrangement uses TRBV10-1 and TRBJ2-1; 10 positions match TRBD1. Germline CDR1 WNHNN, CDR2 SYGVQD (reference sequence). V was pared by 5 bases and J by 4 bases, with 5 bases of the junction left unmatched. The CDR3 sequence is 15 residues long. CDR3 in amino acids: CASSYLGQGYNEQFF. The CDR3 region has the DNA TGCGCCAGCAGTTATTTGGGACAGGGGTACAATGAGCAGTTCTTC.

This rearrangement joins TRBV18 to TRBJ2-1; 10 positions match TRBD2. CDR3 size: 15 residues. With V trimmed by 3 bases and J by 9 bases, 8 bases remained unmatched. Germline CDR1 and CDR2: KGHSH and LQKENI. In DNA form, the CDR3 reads TGTGCCAGCTCACCCTTAAGCGGGAGGGCCTCTGAGCAGTTCTTC. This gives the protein CASSPLSGRASEQFF.

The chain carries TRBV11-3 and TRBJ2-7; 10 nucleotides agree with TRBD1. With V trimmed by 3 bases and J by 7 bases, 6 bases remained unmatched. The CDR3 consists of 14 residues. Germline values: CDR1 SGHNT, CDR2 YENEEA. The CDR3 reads CASSFGQGGSEQYF. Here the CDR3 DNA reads TGTGCCAGCAGCTTCGGACAGGGGGGAAGTGAGCAGTACTTC.

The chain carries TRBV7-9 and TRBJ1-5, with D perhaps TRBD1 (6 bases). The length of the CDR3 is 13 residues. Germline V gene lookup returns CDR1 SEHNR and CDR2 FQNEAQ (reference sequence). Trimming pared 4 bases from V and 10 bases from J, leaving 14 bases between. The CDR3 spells CASSSAGGEPQHF. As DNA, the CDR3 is TGTGCCAGCAGCTCCGCGGGGGGCGAACCCCAGCATTTT.

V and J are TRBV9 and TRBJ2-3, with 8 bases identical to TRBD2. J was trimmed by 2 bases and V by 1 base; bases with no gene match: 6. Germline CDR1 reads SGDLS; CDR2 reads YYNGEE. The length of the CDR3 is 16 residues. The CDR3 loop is CASSVRPAGDTDTQYF. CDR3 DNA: TGTGCCAGCAGCGTACGTCCAGCGGGGGACACAGATACGCAGTATTTT.

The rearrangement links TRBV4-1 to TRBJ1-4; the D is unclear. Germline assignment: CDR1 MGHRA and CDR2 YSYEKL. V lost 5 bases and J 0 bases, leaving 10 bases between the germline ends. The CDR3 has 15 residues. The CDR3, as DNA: TGCGCCAGCAGCAAAGGTCATGCAACTAATGAAAAACTGTTTTTT. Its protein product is CASSKGHATNEKLFF.

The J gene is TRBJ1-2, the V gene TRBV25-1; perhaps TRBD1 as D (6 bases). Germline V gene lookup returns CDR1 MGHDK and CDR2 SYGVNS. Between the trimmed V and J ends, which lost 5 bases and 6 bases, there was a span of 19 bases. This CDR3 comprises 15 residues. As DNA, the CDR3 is TGTGCCAGCAGTTCAAGGGGGGGGAATGGAAATGGCTACACCTTC. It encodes CASSSRGGNGNGYTF.

The CDR3: CASTLITGGNEQFF. Written as DNA, the CDR3 is TGTGCCAGTACCCTAATAACAGGGGGCAATGAGCAGTTCTTC. The chain joins TRBV19 to TRBJ2-1; 8 nucleotides agree with TRBD1. The junction had 8 bases not matched to a gene; V was cut back by 7 bases and J by 6 bases. Looked up from germline, CDR1 is LNHDA and CDR2 is SQIVND (reference sequence). The CDR3 covers 14 residues.

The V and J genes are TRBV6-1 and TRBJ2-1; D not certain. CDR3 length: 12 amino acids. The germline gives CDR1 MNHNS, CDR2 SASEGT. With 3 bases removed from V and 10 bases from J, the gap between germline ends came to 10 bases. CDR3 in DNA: TGTGCCAGCAGTGACGTACTGGGCGAGCAGTTCTTC. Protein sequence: CASSDVLGEQFF.

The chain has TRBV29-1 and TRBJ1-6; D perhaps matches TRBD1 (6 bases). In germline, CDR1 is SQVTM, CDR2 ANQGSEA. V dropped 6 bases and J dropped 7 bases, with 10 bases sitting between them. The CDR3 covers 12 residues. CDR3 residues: CSVSQGNSPLHF. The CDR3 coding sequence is TGCAGCGTCTCCCAGGGGAATTCACCCCTCCACTTT. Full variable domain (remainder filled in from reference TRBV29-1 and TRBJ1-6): SAVISQKPSRDICQRGTSLTIQCQVDSQVTMMFWYRQQPGQSLTLIATANQGSEATYESGFVIDKFPISRPNLTFSTLTVSNMSPEDSSIYLCSVSQGNSPLHFGNGTRLTVT.

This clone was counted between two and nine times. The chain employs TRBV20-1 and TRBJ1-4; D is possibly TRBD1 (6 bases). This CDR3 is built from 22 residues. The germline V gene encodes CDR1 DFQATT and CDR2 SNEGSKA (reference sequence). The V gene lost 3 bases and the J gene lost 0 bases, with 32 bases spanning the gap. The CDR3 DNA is TGCAGTGCTAGTGGGGCCCAGACTGAAGGACAGCACTTATTTGCAACTAATGAAAAACTGTTTTTT. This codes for CSASGAQTEGQHLFATNEKLFF.

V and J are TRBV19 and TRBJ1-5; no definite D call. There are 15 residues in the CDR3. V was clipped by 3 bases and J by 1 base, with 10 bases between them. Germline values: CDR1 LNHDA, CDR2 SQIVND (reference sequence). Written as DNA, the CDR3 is TGTGCCAGTAGTATGTCCCCAGGAAGCAATCAGCCCCAGCATTTT. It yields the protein CASSMSPGSNQPQHF. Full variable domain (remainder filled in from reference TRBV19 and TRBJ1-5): DGGITQSPKYLFRKEGQNVTLSCEQNLNHDAMYWYRQDPGQGLRLIYYSQIVNDFQKGDIAEGYSVSREKKESFPLTVTSAQKNPTAFYLCASSMSPGSNQPQHFGDGTRLSIL.

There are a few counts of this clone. The CDR3 sequence: CAISEGESGANVLTF. CDR3 sequence (DNA): TGTGCCATCAGTGAGGGGGAGTCTGGGGCCAACGTCCTGACTTTC. The chain employs TRBV10-3 and TRBJ2-6, with TRBD2 as a possible D gene (5 bases). V lost 2 bases and J lost 1, with 6 bases in between. CDR3 length: 15 amino acids. Germline V gene data show CDR1 as ENHRY and CDR2 as SYGVKD.

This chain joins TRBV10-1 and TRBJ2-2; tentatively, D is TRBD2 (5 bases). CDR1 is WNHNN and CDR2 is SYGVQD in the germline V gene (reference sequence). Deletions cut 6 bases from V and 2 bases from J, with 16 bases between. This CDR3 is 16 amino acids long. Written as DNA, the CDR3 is TGCGCCAGCAGCTCAGCCCCGAGGGCAAACACCGGGGAGCTGTTTTTT. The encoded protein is CASSSAPRANTGELFF.

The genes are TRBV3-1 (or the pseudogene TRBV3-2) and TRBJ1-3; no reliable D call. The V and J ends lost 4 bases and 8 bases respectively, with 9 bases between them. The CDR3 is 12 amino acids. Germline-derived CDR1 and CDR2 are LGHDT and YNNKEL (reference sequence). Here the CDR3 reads CASSLVTDTIYF. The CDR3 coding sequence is TGTGCCAGCAGCCTCGTTACGGACACCATATATTTT.

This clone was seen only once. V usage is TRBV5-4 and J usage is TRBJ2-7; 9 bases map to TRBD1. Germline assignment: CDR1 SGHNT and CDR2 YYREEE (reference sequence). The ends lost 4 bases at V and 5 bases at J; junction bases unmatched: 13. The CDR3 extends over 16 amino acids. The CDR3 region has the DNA TGTGCCAGCAGCGTCACCGGGACAGGGACCTTTCACGAGCAGTACTTC. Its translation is CASSVTGTGTFHEQYF.